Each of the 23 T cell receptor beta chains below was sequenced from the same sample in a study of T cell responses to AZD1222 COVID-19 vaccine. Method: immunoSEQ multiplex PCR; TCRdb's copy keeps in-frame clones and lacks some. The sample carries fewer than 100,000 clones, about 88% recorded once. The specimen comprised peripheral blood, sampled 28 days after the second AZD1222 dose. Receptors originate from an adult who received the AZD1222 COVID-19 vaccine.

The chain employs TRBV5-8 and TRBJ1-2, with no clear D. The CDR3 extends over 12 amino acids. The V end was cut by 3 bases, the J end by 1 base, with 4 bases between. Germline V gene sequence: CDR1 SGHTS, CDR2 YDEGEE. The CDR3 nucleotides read TGTGCCAGCAGCTCAGTTAACTATGGCTACACCTTC. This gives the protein CASSSVNYGYTF.

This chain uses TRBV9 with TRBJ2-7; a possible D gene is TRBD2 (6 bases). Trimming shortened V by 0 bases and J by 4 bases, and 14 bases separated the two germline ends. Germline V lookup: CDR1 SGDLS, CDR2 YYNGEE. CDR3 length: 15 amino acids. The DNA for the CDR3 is TGTGCCAGCAGCGTAGGCAAGGGACTGGGATACGAGCAGTACTTC. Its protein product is CASSVGKGLGYEQYF.

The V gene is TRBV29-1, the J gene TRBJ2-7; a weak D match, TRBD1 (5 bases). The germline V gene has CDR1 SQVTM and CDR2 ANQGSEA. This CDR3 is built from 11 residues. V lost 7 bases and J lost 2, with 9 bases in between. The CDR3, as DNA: TGCAGCGCGACAGCCACCTACGAGCAGTACTTC. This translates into CSATATYEQYF.

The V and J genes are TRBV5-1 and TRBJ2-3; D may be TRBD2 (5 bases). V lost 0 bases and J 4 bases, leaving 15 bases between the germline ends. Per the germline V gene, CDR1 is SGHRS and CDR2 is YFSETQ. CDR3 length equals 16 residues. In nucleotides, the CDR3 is TGCGCCAGCAGCTTGGACAGCAGCGGAAAGTCAGATACGCAGTATTTT. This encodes CASSLDSSGKSDTQYF.

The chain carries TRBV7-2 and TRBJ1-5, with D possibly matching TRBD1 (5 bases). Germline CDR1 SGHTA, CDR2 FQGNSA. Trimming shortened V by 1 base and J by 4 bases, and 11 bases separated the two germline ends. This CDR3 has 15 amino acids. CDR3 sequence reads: CASSLVGEKNQPQHF. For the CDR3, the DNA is TGTGCCAGCAGCTTAGTAGGGGAGAAAAATCAGCCCCAGCATTTT. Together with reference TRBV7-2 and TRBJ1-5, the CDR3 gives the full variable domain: GAGVSQSPSNKVTEKGKDVELRCDPISGHTALYWYRQSLGQGLEFLIYFQGNSAPDKSGLPSDRFSAERTGGSVSTLTIQRTQQEDSAVYLCASSLVGEKNQPQHFGDGTRLSIL.

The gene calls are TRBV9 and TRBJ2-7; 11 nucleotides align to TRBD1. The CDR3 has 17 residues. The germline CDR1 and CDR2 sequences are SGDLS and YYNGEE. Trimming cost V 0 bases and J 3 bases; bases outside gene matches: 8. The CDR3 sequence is CASSVASTGQGVYEQYF. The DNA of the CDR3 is TGTGCCAGCAGCGTAGCCAGCACGGGACAGGGGGTCTACGAGCAGTACTTC. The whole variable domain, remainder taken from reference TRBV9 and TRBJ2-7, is DSGVTQTPKHLITATGQRVTLRCSPRSGDLSVYWYQQSLDQGLQFLIQYYNGEERAKGNILERFSAQQFPDLHSELNLSSLELGDSALYFCASSVASTGQGVYEQYFGPGTRLTVT.

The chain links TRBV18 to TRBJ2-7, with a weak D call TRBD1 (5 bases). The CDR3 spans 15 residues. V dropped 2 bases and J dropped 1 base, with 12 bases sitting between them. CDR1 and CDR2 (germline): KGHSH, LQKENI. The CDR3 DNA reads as TGTGCCAGCTCACCAGGGGCAGGGCAATCCTACGAGCAGTACTTC. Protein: CASSPGAGQSYEQYF.

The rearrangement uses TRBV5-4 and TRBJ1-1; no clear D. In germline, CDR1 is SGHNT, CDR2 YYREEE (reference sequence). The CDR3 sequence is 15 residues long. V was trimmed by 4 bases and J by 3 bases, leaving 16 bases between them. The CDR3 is CASSHPFGVDTEAFF. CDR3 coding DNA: TGTGCCAGCAGCCACCCGTTTGGGGTTGACACTGAAGCTTTCTTT.

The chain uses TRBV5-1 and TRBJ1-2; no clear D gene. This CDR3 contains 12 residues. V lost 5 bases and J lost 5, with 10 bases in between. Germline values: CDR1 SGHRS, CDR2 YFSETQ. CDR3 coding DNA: TGCGCCAGCAGGGACTCTGGGTATGGCTACACCTTC. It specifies CASRDSGYGYTF.

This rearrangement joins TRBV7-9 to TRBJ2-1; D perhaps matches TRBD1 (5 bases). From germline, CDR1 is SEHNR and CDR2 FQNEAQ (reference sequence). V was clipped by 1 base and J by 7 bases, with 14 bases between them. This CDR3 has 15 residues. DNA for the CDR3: TGTGCCAGCAGCTTAGTAGGGGCTATGAGAAATGAGCAGTTCTTC. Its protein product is CASSLVGAMRNEQFF. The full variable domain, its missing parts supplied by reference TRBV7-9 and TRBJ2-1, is DTGVSQNPRHKITKRGQNVTFRCDPISEHNRLYWYRQTLGQGPEFLTYFQNEAQLEKSRLLSDRFSAERPKGSFSTLEIQRTEQGDSAMYLCASSLVGAMRNEQFFGPGTRLTVL.

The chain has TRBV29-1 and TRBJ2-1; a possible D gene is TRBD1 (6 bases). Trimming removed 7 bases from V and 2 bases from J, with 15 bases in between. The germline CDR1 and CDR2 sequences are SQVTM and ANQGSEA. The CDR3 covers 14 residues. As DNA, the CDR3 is TGCAGCGGACGGACAGACCCCACCTACAATGAGCAGTTCTTC. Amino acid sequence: CSGRTDPTYNEQFF.

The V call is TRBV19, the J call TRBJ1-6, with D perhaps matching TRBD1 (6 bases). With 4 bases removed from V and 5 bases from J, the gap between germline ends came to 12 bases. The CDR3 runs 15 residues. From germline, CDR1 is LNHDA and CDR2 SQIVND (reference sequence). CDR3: CASSTVDSNNSPLHF. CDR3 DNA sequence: TGTGCCAGTAGTACCGTGGACAGTAATAATTCACCCCTCCACTTT.

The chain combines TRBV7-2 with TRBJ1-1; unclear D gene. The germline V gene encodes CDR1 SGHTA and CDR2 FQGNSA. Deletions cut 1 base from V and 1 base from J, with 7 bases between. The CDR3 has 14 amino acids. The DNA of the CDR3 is TGTGCCAGCAGCTTAGTAGCGGCGAACACTGAAGCTTTCTTT. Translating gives CASSLVAANTEAFF. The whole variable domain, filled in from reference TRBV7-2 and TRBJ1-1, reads GAGVSQSPSNKVTEKGKDVELRCDPISGHTALYWYRQSLGQGLEFLIYFQGNSAPDKSGLPSDRFSAERTGGSVSTLTIQRTQQEDSAVYLCASSLVAANTEAFFGQGTRLTVV.

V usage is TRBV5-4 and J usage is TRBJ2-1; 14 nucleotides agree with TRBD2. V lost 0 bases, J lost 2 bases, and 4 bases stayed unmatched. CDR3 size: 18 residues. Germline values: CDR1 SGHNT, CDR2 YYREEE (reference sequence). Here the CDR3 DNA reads TGTGCCAGCAGCTTGGGGGGACTAGCGGGAGCTACCTACAATGAGCAGTTCTTC. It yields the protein CASSLGGLAGATYNEQFF.

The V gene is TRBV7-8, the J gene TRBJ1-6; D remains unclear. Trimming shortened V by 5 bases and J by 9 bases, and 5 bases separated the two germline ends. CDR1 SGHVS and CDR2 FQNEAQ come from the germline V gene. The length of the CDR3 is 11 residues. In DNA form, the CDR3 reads TGTGCCAGCAGCACGGGTTCACCCCTCCACTTT. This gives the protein CASSTGSPLHF.

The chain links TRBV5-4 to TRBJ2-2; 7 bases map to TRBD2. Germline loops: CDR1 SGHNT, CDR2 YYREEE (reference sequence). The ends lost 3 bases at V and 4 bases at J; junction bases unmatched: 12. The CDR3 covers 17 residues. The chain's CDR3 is CASSSPLGASGTGELFF. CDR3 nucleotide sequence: TGTGCCAGCAGCTCACCTCTTGGGGCTAGCGGCACCGGGGAGCTGTTTTTT.

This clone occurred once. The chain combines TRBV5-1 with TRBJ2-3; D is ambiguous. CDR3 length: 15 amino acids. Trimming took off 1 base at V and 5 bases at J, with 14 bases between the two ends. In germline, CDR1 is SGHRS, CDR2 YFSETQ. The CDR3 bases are TGCGCCAGCAGCTTGTCCTTTTGGGAAGGAGATACGCAGTATTTT. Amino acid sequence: CASSLSFWEGDTQYF.

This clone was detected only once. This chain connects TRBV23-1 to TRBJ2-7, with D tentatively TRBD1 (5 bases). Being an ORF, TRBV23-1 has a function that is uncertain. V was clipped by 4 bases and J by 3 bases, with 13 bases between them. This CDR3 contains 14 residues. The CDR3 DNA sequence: TGCGCCAGCAGTCTAGTAGACAGAAGCTACGAGCAGTACTTC. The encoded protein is CASSLVDRSYEQYF.

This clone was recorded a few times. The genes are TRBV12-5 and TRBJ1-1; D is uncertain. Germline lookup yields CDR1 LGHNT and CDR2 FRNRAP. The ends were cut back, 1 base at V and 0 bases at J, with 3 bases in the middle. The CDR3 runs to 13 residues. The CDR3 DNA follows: TGTGCTAGTGGTTTGGAGGTGAACACTGAAGCTTTCTTT. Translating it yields CASGLEVNTEAFF. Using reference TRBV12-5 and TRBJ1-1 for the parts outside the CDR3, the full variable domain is DARVTQTPRHKVTEMGQEVTMRCQPILGHNTVFWYRQTMMQGLELLAYFRNRAPLDDSGMPKDRFSAEMPDATLATLKIQPSEPRDSAVYFCASGLEVNTEAFFGQGTRLTVV.

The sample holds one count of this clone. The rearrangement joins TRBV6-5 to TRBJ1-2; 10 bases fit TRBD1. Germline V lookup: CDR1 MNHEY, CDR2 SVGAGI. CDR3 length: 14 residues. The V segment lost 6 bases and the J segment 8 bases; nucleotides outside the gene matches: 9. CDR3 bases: TGTGCCAGCAGGCGCCGGGACAGGGGTCAAGGCTACACCTTC. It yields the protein CASRRRDRGQGYTF.

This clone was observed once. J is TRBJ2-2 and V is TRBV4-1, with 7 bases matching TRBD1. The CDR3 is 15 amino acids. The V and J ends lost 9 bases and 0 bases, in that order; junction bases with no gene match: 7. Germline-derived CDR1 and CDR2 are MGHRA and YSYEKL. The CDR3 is CASRPTGSNTGELFF. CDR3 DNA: TGCGCCAGTAGACCGACAGGGTCGAACACCGGGGAGCTGTTTTTT.

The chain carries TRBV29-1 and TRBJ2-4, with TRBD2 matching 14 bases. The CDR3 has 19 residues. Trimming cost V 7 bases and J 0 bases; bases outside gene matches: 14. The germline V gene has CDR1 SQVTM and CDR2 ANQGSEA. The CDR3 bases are TGCAGCGCCCGAGGGAGCGGACTAGCGGGGGGCCTAGCCAAAAACATTCAGTACTTC. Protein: CSARGSGLAGGLAKNIQYF.

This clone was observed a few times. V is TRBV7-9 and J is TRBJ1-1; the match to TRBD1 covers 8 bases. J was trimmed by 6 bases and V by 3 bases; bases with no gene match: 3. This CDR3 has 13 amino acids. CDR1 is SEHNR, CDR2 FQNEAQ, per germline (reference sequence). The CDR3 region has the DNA TGTGCCAGCAGCTTTGGGACAGGCGCTGAAGCTTTCTTT. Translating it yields CASSFGTGAEAFF. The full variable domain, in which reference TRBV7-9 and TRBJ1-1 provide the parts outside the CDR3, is DTGVSQNPRHKITKRGQNVTFRCDPISEHNRLYWYRQTLGQGPEFLTYFQNEAQLEKSRLLSDRFSAERPKGSFSTLEIQRTEQGDSAMYLCASSFGTGAEAFFGQGTRLTVV.